The TCR beta chain under discussion was sequenced for a study of blood T cell repertoires in COVID-19. For the study at large: Collection of acute and convalescent COVID-19 samples took place in the United States, Italy and Spain. T cells, B-cell-depleted T cells, or PBMCs provided the cDNA or gDNA that served as material.

V lost 3 bases and J lost 5; bases outside the gene matches: 2. There are 15 residues in the CDR3. The germline V gene encodes CDR1 WNHNN and CDR2 SYGVQD (reference sequence). In the original workflow: Estimated nucleated cell counts came from reference gene primer amplification. Measured with immunoSEQ multiplex PCR; TCRdb has only the in-frame clones, and not every one. The V and J calls and clone size come from that table; D and trimming were worked out from the DNA. The sample holds roughly 200,000 clones, around 83% seen once. V is TRBV10-1 and J is TRBJ1-6; 9 nucleotides align to TRBD1. Sequenced sample: peripheral blood. This TCR was sampled from a human donor in a cohort sampled during active COVID-19. CDR3 DNA: TGCGCCAGCAGTGACCGGACAGGGGATAATTCACCCCTCCACTTT. Translating it yields CASSDRTGDNSPLHF.